These 30 T cell receptor beta chains came from one sample sequenced in a study of identical twins. TCRdb analysed the 5' RACE reads with MiXCR anew, one entry per CDR3 protein. The repertoire has 450,000 to 650,000 distinct CDR3 sequences, around 9.6% of them found once; the top ten carry 2.5% to 3.5%. A further study also used this sample, focusing on yellow fever vaccine responses in identical twins.

The sequenced sample was PBMCs. Receptor source: a woman aged 18-29 years in good health.

A few counts support this clonotype. The chain joins TRBV7-9 to TRBJ1-2; D unresolved. Trimming removed 1 base at V and 8 bases at J, with 11 bases between. The V gene's germline CDR1 is SEHNR and CDR2 FQNEAQ (reference sequence). CDR3 size: 13 residues. The CDR3 sequence is CASSLDGSPGYTF. Written as DNA, the CDR3 is TGTGCCAGCAGCTTAGATGGGAGTCCCGGCTACACCTTC.

This clonotype was picked up many times. The chain has TRBV6-2 or TRBV6-3 and TRBJ2-1; D unclear. The CDR3 contains 12 residues. V was pared by 4 bases and J by 7 bases, with 8 bases between. CDR1 is MNHEY and CDR2 is SVGEGT in the germline V gene. As DNA, the CDR3 is TGTGCCAGCAGTTGGGTCGGTAATGAGCAGTTCTTC. Its protein is CASSWVGNEQFF.

The V gene is TRBV20-1, the J gene TRBJ2-7; 9 nucleotides line up with TRBD1. Germline-derived CDR1 and CDR2 are DFQATT and SNEGSKA (reference sequence). This CDR3 comprises 14 residues. V lost 5 bases and J lost 2; bases outside the gene matches: 7. The CDR3 sequence is CSAGGGTGTYEQYF. For the CDR3, the DNA is TGCAGTGCTGGGGGGGGGACAGGGACCTACGAGCAGTACTTC.

This clonotype has more than one count but fewer than ten. V is TRBV25-1 and J is TRBJ2-1; D possibly corresponds to TRBD1 (6 bases). Trimming shortened V by 5 bases and J by 4 bases, and 15 bases separated the two germline ends. From germline, CDR1 is MGHDK and CDR2 SYGVNS. The CDR3 sequence is 15 residues long. The CDR3 spells CASSNSAGDYNEQFF. The CDR3 region has the DNA TGTGCCAGCAGTAATTCGGCAGGGGATTACAATGAGCAGTTCTTC.

Only a few counts were recorded for this clonotype. V and J are TRBV10-3 and TRBJ2-1; D gene unclear. CDR1 and CDR2 (germline): ENHRY, SYGVKD. Trimming pared 0 bases from V and 11 bases from J, leaving 8 bases between. CDR3 length equals 12 residues. The CDR3: CAISESEEKQFF. The CDR3 nucleotides are TGTGCCATCAGTGAGTCTGAGGAAAAGCAGTTCTTC.

This clonotype was seen a few times. The CDR3 region has the DNA TGCGCCAGCAGCCAAGATAGTAGGGACGGGCTTAGTTGGGAGGTCAAAAACATTCAGTACTTC. Amino acid sequence: CASSQDSRDGLSWEVKNIQYF. The chain employs TRBV4-1 and TRBJ2-4; TRBD2 might be the D (6 bases). V was cut by 0 bases and J by 3 bases, with 27 bases left in between. The CDR3 is 21 residues long. Germline lookup yields CDR1 MGHRA and CDR2 YSYEKL.

This clonotype was observed at least ten times. The chain couples TRBV10-1 to TRBJ2-2; D is perhaps TRBD1 or TRBD2 (6 bases each). The CDR3 length is 14 residues. V lost 6 bases, J lost 4 bases, and 12 bases lay in between. Per the germline V gene, CDR1 is WNHNN and CDR2 is SYGVQD (reference sequence). The CDR3 loop is CASRPGAFTGELFF. The CDR3, as DNA: TGCGCCAGCAGACCGGGGGCCTTCACCGGGGAGCTGTTTTTT.

The chain couples TRBV15 to TRBJ2-1, with D maybe TRBD1 (6 bases). The CDR3 has 13 residues. Germline loops: CDR1 LNHNV, CDR2 YYDKDF (reference sequence). V was clipped by 8 bases and J by 5 bases, with 13 bases between them. This chain's CDR3 is CATATQGHNEQFF. For the CDR3, the DNA is TGTGCCACCGCGACACAGGGTCACAATGAGCAGTTCTTC.

This clonotype was seen repeatedly, ten times or more. DNA of the CDR3: TGCGCCAGCAGTCAACTAGCGGGAGGGGCCAATGAGCAGTTCTTC. Translating it yields CASSQLAGGANEQFF. The chain couples TRBV5-1 to TRBJ2-1, with 13 bases lining up with TRBD2. V gave up 5 bases and J gave up 6 bases; unmatched junction bases: 5. The germline gives CDR1 SGHRS, CDR2 YFSETQ. This CDR3 spans 15 amino acids.

This clonotype has a handful of counts. The V and J genes are TRBV27 and TRBJ1-1; 10 positions agree with TRBD1. CDR3 length: 16 amino acids. V was clipped by 6 bases and J by 5 bases; unmatched bases: 12. CDR1 and CDR2 from the germline V gene are MNHEY and SMNVEV (reference sequence). The CDR3 sequence is CASRLGQGVPPTEAFF. In DNA, the CDR3 is TGTGCCAGCAGGCTAGGACAGGGGGTGCCACCGACTGAAGCTTTCTTT.

This clonotype appeared a few times. CDR3 coding DNA: TGTGCCAGCAGCTCCTCGCTGGGGACAGGGGTCCAAGAGACCCAGTACTTC. The encoded protein is CASSSSLGTGVQETQYF. The chain couples TRBV7-9 to TRBJ2-5, with 10 bases matching TRBD1. The CDR3 is 17 residues long. Germline V gene sequence: CDR1 SEHNR, CDR2 FQNEAQ (reference sequence). The ends lost 4 bases at V and 1 base at J; junction bases unmatched: 9.

V gene TRBV11-3 combines with J gene TRBJ2-2; D could derive from TRBD1 or TRBD2 (6 bases each). CDR1 is SGHNT, CDR2 YENEEA, per germline. V shed 4 bases and J shed 4 bases, with 16 bases lying between them. The CDR3 runs to 16 residues. CDR3 sequence (DNA): TGTGCCAGCAGCTCCGCCGTCGGGGGCGGCACCGGGGAGCTGTTTTTT. Its protein is CASSSAVGGGTGELFF.

This clonotype was counted a few times. The V gene is TRBV5-5, the J gene TRBJ2-3; no firm D call. Germline-derived CDR1 and CDR2 are SGHKS and YYEKEE (reference sequence). With 0 bases removed from V and 2 bases from J, the gap between germline ends came to 7 bases. The CDR3 extends over 14 amino acids. CDR3 coding DNA: TGTGCCAGCAGCTTGGTGCACCCCACAGATACGCAGTATTTT. Translated, it gives CASSLVHPTDTQYF. Filled out from reference TRBV5-5 and TRBJ2-3, the complete variable domain reads DAGVTQSPTHLIKTRGQQVTLRCSPISGHKSVSWYQQVLGQGPQFIFQYYEKEERGRGNFPDRFSARQFPNYSSELNVNALLLGDSALYLCASSLVHPTDTQYFGPGTRLTVL.

V usage is TRBV4-3 and J usage is TRBJ2-7; possibly TRBD2 for D (5 bases). Germline-derived CDR1 and CDR2 are LGHNA and YSLEER. This CDR3 is 15 amino acids long. Trimming took 1 base from V and 4 from J, leaving 14 bases between them. The CDR3: CASSQGRDVVYEQYF. Written as DNA, the CDR3 is TGCGCCAGCAGCCAAGGCCGGGATGTCGTTTACGAGCAGTACTTC.

The rearrangement uses TRBV27 and TRBJ2-1, with D possibly TRBD2 on 6 matching bases. The CDR3 has 16 residues. V lost 6 bases, J lost 4 bases, and 19 bases lay in between. The germline CDR1 and CDR2 sequences are MNHEY and SMNVEV (reference sequence). As DNA, the CDR3 is TGTGCCAGCAGCCCAACCTGGGGGGAGGTATACAATGAGCAGTTCTTC. Protein sequence: CASSPTWGEVYNEQFF.

The chain is built from TRBV4-3 and TRBJ2-7, with D uncertain. V was cut by 1 base and J by 3 bases, with 13 bases left in between. Looked up from germline, CDR1 is LGHNA and CDR2 is YSLEER. This CDR3 is built from 15 residues. DNA of the CDR3: TGCGCCAGCAGCCAAGGGAATAGTGGATTCTACGAGCAGTACTTC. Its protein is CASSQGNSGFYEQYF.

The chain has TRBV28 and TRBJ1-1; D is ambiguous. Trimming took off 2 bases at V and 3 bases at J, with 10 bases between the two ends. Per germline, CDR1 MDHEN and CDR2 SYDVKM. The CDR3 covers 14 residues. The CDR3 DNA reads as TGTGCCAGCAGTTTACGGTTGTCGGACACTGAAGCTTTCTTT. It specifies CASSLRLSDTEAFF.

V gene TRBV5-1 combines with J gene TRBJ1-4; TRBD1 might be the D (5 bases). Trimming left V 0 bases short and J 11 bases short, with 20 bases between. The CDR3 runs to 16 residues. Germline V gene lookup returns CDR1 SGHRS and CDR2 YFSETQ. The CDR3 protein is CASSLERSEAKGKLFF. DNA of the CDR3: TGCGCCAGCAGCTTGGAACGCTCGGAGGCAAAGGGGAAACTGTTTTTT.

This clonotype appeared many times. V gene TRBV4-3 combines with J gene TRBJ2-5; the match to TRBD2 covers 7 bases. The CDR3 runs to 14 residues. Germline V gene lookup returns CDR1 LGHNA and CDR2 YSLEER. Trimming removed 4 bases from V and 4 bases from J; junction bases left unmatched: 6. CDR3 bases: TGCGCCAGCAGCCCGCCCAGGGAGGGAGAGACCCAGTACTTC. Its protein is CASSPPREGETQYF.

This clonotype has at least ten counts. This chain connects TRBV6-2 or TRBV6-3 to TRBJ2-5; TRBD2 matches at 13 bases. There are 15 residues in the CDR3. V shed 6 bases and J 5 bases; nucleotides not matched to a gene: 6. The germline CDR1 and CDR2 sequences are MNHEY and SVGEGT. The CDR3 loop reads CASSQGLAGQETQYF. Written as DNA, the CDR3 is TGTGCCAGCAGCCAGGGACTAGCGGGACAGGAGACCCAGTACTTC.

There are many counts of this clonotype. This chain links TRBV12-3 or TRBV12-4 with TRBJ1-1, with 7 bases fitting TRBD1. The CDR3 contains 14 residues. Trimming at V came to 6 bases and at J to 5 bases, leaving 9 bases not matched to a gene. DNA of the CDR3: TGTGCCAGCAGCGACCAGGGGGGAGGGACTGAAGCTTTCTTT. It specifies CASSDQGGGTEAFF.

This clonotype was observed a handful of times. The chain combines TRBV12-3 or TRBV12-4 with TRBJ2-6, with D tentatively TRBD1 (5 bases). With 2 bases removed from V and 4 bases from J, the gap between germline ends came to 21 bases. This CDR3 is built from 19 residues. CDR3: CASSLSPPGNLLGANVLTF. CDR3 nucleotides: TGTGCCAGCAGTTTAAGCCCCCCAGGGAATCTGCTCGGGGCCAACGTCCTGACTTTC.

This clonotype appeared many times. This chain links TRBV20-1 with TRBJ2-3; D may be TRBD2 (7 bases). The CDR3 covers 17 residues. CDR1 and CDR2 from the germline V gene are DFQATT and SNEGSKA (reference sequence). Between the trimmed V and J ends, which lost 4 bases and 1 base, there was a span of 21 bases. The DNA for the CDR3 is TGCAGTGCTATGGTCCGGGGGGCCTCCTTGGGCACAGATACGCAGTATTTT. Its protein is CSAMVRGASLGTDTQYF.

This clonotype was seen a handful of times. The chain joins TRBV28 to TRBJ2-7; D remains ambiguous. CDR1 is MDHEN and CDR2 is SYDVKM in the germline V gene. This CDR3 spans 13 amino acids. Trimming left V 2 bases short and J 7 bases short, with 12 bases between. DNA for the CDR3: TGTGCCAGCAGTTTAGGCCCGGGCCCGGAGCAGTACTTC. This encodes CASSLGPGPEQYF.

This chain connects TRBV12-3 or TRBV12-4 to TRBJ2-2; 7 positions agree with TRBD1. J was trimmed by 7 bases and V by 3 bases; bases with no gene match: 11. The CDR3 loop spans 16 amino acids. CDR3: CASSFRQGIRIGELFF. The CDR3 DNA is TGTGCCAGCAGTTTCCGACAGGGTATTCGGATCGGGGAGCTGTTTTTT.

This clonotype was detected only a few times. The J gene is TRBJ1-2, the V gene TRBV27; D remains unclear. Looked up from germline, CDR1 is MNHEY and CDR2 is SMNVEV (reference sequence). The CDR3 is made up of 13 amino acids. Trimming shortened V by 2 bases and J by 3 bases, and 7 bases separated the two germline ends. CDR3: CASSLRSYYGYTF. The CDR3 DNA reads TGTGCCAGCAGTTTAAGGTCATACTATGGCTACACCTTC.

CDR3 loop: CASSLVGTVGPGDTEAFF. The DNA for the CDR3 is TGTGCCAGCAGCTTAGTAGGTACGGTCGGGCCAGGGGACACTGAAGCTTTCTTT. The chain carries TRBV11-1 and TRBJ1-1, with D tentatively TRBD1 (6 bases). The CDR3 runs to 18 residues. V was shortened by 1 base and J by 3 bases, with 21 bases between the two germline ends. In germline, CDR1 is SGHAT, CDR2 FQDESV (reference sequence).

The sample holds a few counts of this clonotype. This chain uses TRBV24-1 with TRBJ2-3, with D perhaps given as TRBD1 or TRBD2 (5 bases each). The V gene lost 4 bases and the J gene lost 3 bases, with 13 bases spanning the gap. Germline V gene sequence: CDR1 KGHDR, CDR2 SFDVKD. The CDR3 is 15 amino acids. The CDR3 sequence: CATSDARELTDTQYF. The CDR3 DNA sequence: TGTGCCACCAGTGACGCCAGGGAGTTGACAGATACGCAGTATTTT.

V and J are TRBV12-3 or TRBV12-4 and TRBJ2-1; D gene ambiguous. CDR3 size: 13 residues. Trimming left V 4 bases short and J 9 bases short, with 13 bases between. The CDR3 is CASSSDGHGEQFF. The CDR3 DNA sequence: TGTGCCAGCAGTTCGGACGGGCACGGTGAGCAGTTCTTC.

The chain combines TRBV6-5 with TRBJ2-2, with 9 bases lining up with TRBD1. The CDR3 is made up of 16 amino acids. Trimming removed 6 bases from V and 4 bases from J; junction bases left unmatched: 9. Per the germline V gene, CDR1 is MNHEY and CDR2 is SVGAGI. The CDR3 reads CASSLAGTGFTGELFF. The CDR3, as DNA: TGTGCCAGCAGCTTAGCCGGGACAGGGTTCACCGGGGAGCTGTTTTTT.